The 21 T cell receptor beta chains below all came from one sample that was sequenced in a study of neoadjuvant anti-PD-1 for oral cavity cancer (dated by TCRdb to the early 2020s). Interpreted using the paper, the time point label stands for: before neoadjuvant nivolumab. Libraries came from the immunoSEQ multiplex PCR assay. This immuneACCESS table, as held by TCRdb, lists in-frame sequences with V and J called but not all clones. Of the missing ones, under half trace to an unresolved V gene in checked studies; the others have no known cause. The sample table lists about 9,300 clones, around 63% of them with a count of one. The ten biggest clones cover roughly 8% of the sample. The starting material was tumor tissue, obtained before nivolumab (anti-PD-1) treatment. These receptor sequences come from a person aged 35-79 years with oral cavity squamous cell carcinoma.

The gene calls are TRBV6-5 and TRBJ2-5, with 7 bases lining up with TRBD2. CDR3 length: 16 amino acids. V shed 4 bases, J shed 2 bases, and the junction held 10 bases outside the gene matches. Germline V gene data show CDR1 as MNHEY and CDR2 as SVGAGI. CDR3 in amino acids: CASSSSQAGLQETQYF. In DNA, the CDR3 is TGTGCCAGCAGTTCCTCCCAAGCGGGATTACAAGAGACCCAGTACTTC.

This chain links TRBV11-2 with TRBJ2-7; 8 nucleotides match TRBD2. CDR3 length: 16 amino acids. V gave up 1 base and J gave up 2 bases; unmatched junction bases: 7. Germline-derived CDR1 and CDR2 are SGHAT and FQNNGV. The CDR3 region has the DNA TGTGCCAGCAGCTTAGTGGCTAGCGGGTTCACCTACGAGCAGTACTTC. This translates into CASSLVASGFTYEQYF.

The chain recombines TRBV19 with TRBJ1-5; no definite D call. This CDR3 is 15 amino acids long. Trimming pared 6 bases from V and 0 bases from J, leaving 12 bases between. Germline V gene data show CDR1 as LNHDA and CDR2 as SQIVND (reference sequence). The CDR3 protein is CASSPFVHSNQPQHF. The CDR3 DNA is TGTGCCAGTAGCCCGTTCGTCCATAGCAATCAGCCCCAGCATTTT.

This clone was counted between two and nine times. The chain combines TRBV19 with TRBJ1-2; D ambiguous. Germline V gives CDR1 LNHDA, CDR2 SQIVND (reference sequence). Trimming cost V 3 bases and J 2 bases, with 13 bases left between them. The CDR3 length is 15 residues. CDR3 loop: CASSIEREINYGYTF. CDR3 coding DNA: TGTGCCAGTAGTATTGAGCGGGAGATAAACTATGGCTACACCTTC.

This CDR3 reads CASTRQALSHDGYTF. CDR3 DNA: TGTGCCAGCACCCGACAAGCCCTTTCGCACGATGGCTACACCTTC. The chain joins TRBV6-5 to TRBJ1-2; D uncertain. V lost 7 bases and J lost 6, with 21 bases in between. The CDR3 totals 15 residues. Per the germline V gene, CDR1 is MNHEY and CDR2 is SVGAGI.

The V gene is TRBV2, the J gene TRBJ2-5, with D possibly TRBD1 on 6 matching bases. Germline loops: CDR1 SNHLY, CDR2 FYNNEI. The CDR3 runs 13 residues. Trimming stripped 8 bases from V and 5 bases from J, with 15 bases between. CDR3 nucleotide sequence: TGTGCCAGCTGGGGAAACAGGGAGGAGACCCAGTACTTC. Translating gives CASWGNREETQYF. Using reference TRBV2 and TRBJ2-5 for the parts outside the CDR3, the full variable domain is EPEVTQTPSHQVTQMGQEVILRCVPISNHLYFYWYRQILGQKVEFLVSFYNNEISEKSEIFDDQFSVERPDGSNFTLKIRSTKLEDSAMYFCASWGNREETQYFGPGTRLLVL.

The gene calls are TRBV7-9 and TRBJ1-4; 8 bases line up with TRBD1. With V trimmed by 5 bases and J by 6 bases, 5 bases remained unmatched. The V gene's germline CDR1 is SEHNR and CDR2 FQNEAQ (reference sequence). The CDR3 length is 14 residues. CDR3: CASSRTGYYEKLFF. The CDR3 nucleotides are TGTGCCAGCAGCCGGACAGGGTACTATGAAAAACTGTTTTTT. Based on the CDR3 plus reference TRBV7-9 and TRBJ1-4, the full variable domain is DTGVSQNPRHKITKRGQNVTFRCDPISEHNRLYWYRQTLGQGPEFLTYFQNEAQLEKSRLLSDRFSAERPKGSFSTLEIQRTEQGDSAMYLCASSRTGYYEKLFFGSGTQLSVL.

The chain is built from TRBV7-3 and TRBJ1-1; possible D gene TRBD1, 5 bases. The CDR3 sequence is 15 residues long. Deletions cut 6 bases from V and 2 bases from J, with 16 bases between. Germline loops: CDR1 SGHTA, CDR2 FQGTGA. This CDR3 is CASRFSFDSNTEAFF. The CDR3, as DNA: TGTGCCAGCAGGTTTTCTTTTGACAGCAACACTGAAGCTTTCTTT.

In its sample, this clone was seen a few times. The V gene is TRBV7-6, the J gene TRBJ1-1; D perhaps matches TRBD1 (6 bases). The CDR3 spans 12 residues. CDR1 and CDR2 (germline): SGHVS, FNYEAQ. Trimming removed 2 bases at V and 7 bases at J, with 8 bases between. Here the CDR3 DNA reads TGTGCCAGCAGCTTACGACAGGATGAAGCTTTCTTT. Protein: CASSLRQDEAFF.

The chain joins TRBV7-3 to TRBJ2-1; 7 bases map to TRBD1. The CDR3 sequence is 13 residues long. Trimming cost V 4 bases and J 6 bases; bases outside gene matches: 3. Germline V gene sequence: CDR1 SGHTA, CDR2 FQGTGA. Here the CDR3 reads CASSYGTANEQFF. CDR3 bases: TGTGCCAGCAGCTATGGGACAGCCAATGAGCAGTTCTTC.

This chain connects TRBV9 to TRBJ2-3, with TRBD2 matching over 9 bases. The J segment lost 3 bases and the V segment lost 4 bases, leaving 3 bases of the junction unmatched. This CDR3 comprises 14 residues. Germline V gene lookup returns CDR1 SGDLS and CDR2 YYNGEE. For the CDR3, the DNA is TGTGCCAGCAGCCCGGGACTAGCTACAGATACGCAGTATTTT. Its translation is CASSPGLATDTQYF.

The chain combines TRBV10-3 with TRBJ1-1, with D hard to call. V was trimmed by 8 bases and J by 1 base, leaving 20 bases between them. The germline V gene has CDR1 ENHRY and CDR2 SYGVKD. CDR3 length equals 16 residues. The CDR3 here is CAISIIPMFGNTEAFF. CDR3 nucleotides: TGTGCCATCTCCATTATCCCCATGTTTGGGAACACTGAAGCTTTCTTT.

The chain carries TRBV7-9 and TRBJ2-5; weak D call: TRBD2 (6 bases). V lost 5 bases and J 0 bases, leaving 13 bases between the germline ends. From germline, CDR1 is SEHNR and CDR2 FQNEAQ (reference sequence). The CDR3 consists of 15 residues. The CDR3 loop is CASSQRLGHQETQYF. The CDR3 DNA reads TGTGCCAGCAGCCAGAGACTAGGCCACCAAGAGACCCAGTACTTC.

The chain links TRBV2 to TRBJ1-4, with a weak D call TRBD1 (5 bases). This CDR3 has 14 residues. Germline CDR1 and CDR2: SNHLY and FYNNEI. V lost 4 bases and J 4 bases, leaving 10 bases between the germline ends. The CDR3 DNA reads TGTGCCAGCAGTGCTCAGGGAGTTAATGAAAAACTGTTTTTT. Encoded protein: CASSAQGVNEKLFF. Filled out from reference TRBV2 and TRBJ1-4, the complete variable domain reads EPEVTQTPSHQVTQMGQEVILRCVPISNHLYFYWYRQILGQKVEFLVSFYNNEISEKSEIFDDQFSVERPDGSNFTLKIRSTKLEDSAMYFCASSAQGVNEKLFFGSGTQLSVL.

A single count supports this clone. V gene TRBV29-1 combines with J gene TRBJ2-3; D gene uncertain. Germline lookup yields CDR1 SQVTM and CDR2 ANQGSEA. Trimming shortened V by 3 bases and J by 10 bases, and 11 bases separated the two germline ends. CDR3 length equals 11 residues. CDR3 DNA sequence: TGCAGCGTTGAGCAGGTTGGGGCGCAGTATTTT. Translated: CSVEQVGAQYF.

The chain employs TRBV10-3 and TRBJ2-2; 7 bases map to TRBD2. Trimming removed 2 bases from V and 7 bases from J; junction bases left unmatched: 4. Germline CDR1 is ENHRY and CDR2 is SYGVKD. The CDR3 extends over 14 amino acids. In nucleotides, the CDR3 is TGTGCCATCAGTGAGAGCGGGACTGACGGGGAGCTGTTTTTT. Translation gives CAISESGTDGELFF.

The genes are TRBV5-4 and TRBJ2-7; no firm D call. The V gene's germline CDR1 is SGHNT and CDR2 YYREEE (reference sequence). The CDR3 runs to 14 residues. Between the trimmed V and J ends, which lost 2 bases and 0 bases, there was a span of 9 bases. Here the CDR3 reads CASSLEQSSYEQYF. In DNA, the CDR3 is TGTGCCAGCAGCTTAGAACAGAGCTCCTACGAGCAGTACTTC.

This chain joins TRBV7-2 and TRBJ2-7; D may be TRBD1 (6 bases). CDR1 is SGHTA, CDR2 FQGNSA, per germline. The V end lost 2 bases, the J end lost 2 bases, and 13 bases lay between the germline ends. There are 15 residues in the CDR3. CDR3 in DNA: TGTGCCAGCAGCTTAATGATAGGGGACACCTACGAGCAGTACTTC. This gives the protein CASSLMIGDTYEQYF.

This clone has only a few counts. The V gene is TRBV6-6, the J gene TRBJ2-2, with 9 bases matching TRBD2. V lost 0 bases to trimming and J lost 6 bases; unmatched junction nucleotides: 5. The CDR3 length is 16 residues. The germline gives CDR1 MNHNY, CDR2 SVGAGI (reference sequence). In DNA form, the CDR3 reads TGTGCCAGCAGTTACTCCAATAGCGGGAGCGCCGGGGAGCTGTTTTTT. Translated, it gives CASSYSNSGSAGELFF.

The rearrangement joins TRBV10-1 to TRBJ1-2; D is unresolved. The CDR3 loop spans 14 amino acids. The germline V gene encodes CDR1 WNHNN and CDR2 SYGVQD (reference sequence). V gave up 3 bases and J gave up 3 bases, with 11 bases separating them. Here the CDR3 DNA reads TGCGCCAGCAGTGAAGAGGGTTTTGACTATGGCTACACCTTC. Translation: CASSEEGFDYGYTF.

J is TRBJ1-2 and V is TRBV4-2; D is undetermined. CDR1 LGHNA and CDR2 YNFKEQ come from the germline V gene. The V end was cut by 1 base, the J end by 1 base, with 10 bases between. The CDR3 has 15 residues. The CDR3 nucleotides read TGTGCCAGCAGCCAAGCTAACAGTAATAACTATGGCTACACCTTC. Its translation is CASSQANSNNYGYTF.